The clone carrying this TCR beta chain was recorded at least ten times. The library labeled individual cDNA molecules by adding unique molecular identifiers to them. TCRdb independently ran MiXCR on the RACE reads; one entry per CDR3 protein. The sample has 60,000 to 80,000 distinct CDR3 sequences; around 7% are singletons. The sample's time point: pre-sensitization, week 0. Sample treatment: therapeutic diphenylcyclopropenone sensitization with weekly scalp DPC. This sample stems from a study of human T cells and chemical hapten exposure. The wider study: Patch tests delivered 0.01% DPC to the upper back and were evaluated at 6 days. Minor pooled library volume differences mainly drove per-sample TCR yield variation.

Specimen: whole blood, collected in connection with sensitization to the hapten diphenylcyclopropenone (DPC). The sequence derives from a woman aged 25-40 years with alopecia areata. Some clones in this sample may be carry-over from other donors' samples.

DNA for the CDR3: TGTGCCAGCAGATCCCACCTAACAGGGCGCAATCAGCCCCAGCATTTT. Translation: CASRSHLTGRNQPQHF. The rearrangement uses TRBV6-2 or TRBV6-3 and TRBJ1-5, with a tentative D call TRBD1 (6 bases). The CDR3 is 16 amino acids. Trimming took off 6 bases at V and 2 bases at J, with 17 bases between the two ends. The germline CDR1 and CDR2 sequences are MNHEY and SVGEGT.